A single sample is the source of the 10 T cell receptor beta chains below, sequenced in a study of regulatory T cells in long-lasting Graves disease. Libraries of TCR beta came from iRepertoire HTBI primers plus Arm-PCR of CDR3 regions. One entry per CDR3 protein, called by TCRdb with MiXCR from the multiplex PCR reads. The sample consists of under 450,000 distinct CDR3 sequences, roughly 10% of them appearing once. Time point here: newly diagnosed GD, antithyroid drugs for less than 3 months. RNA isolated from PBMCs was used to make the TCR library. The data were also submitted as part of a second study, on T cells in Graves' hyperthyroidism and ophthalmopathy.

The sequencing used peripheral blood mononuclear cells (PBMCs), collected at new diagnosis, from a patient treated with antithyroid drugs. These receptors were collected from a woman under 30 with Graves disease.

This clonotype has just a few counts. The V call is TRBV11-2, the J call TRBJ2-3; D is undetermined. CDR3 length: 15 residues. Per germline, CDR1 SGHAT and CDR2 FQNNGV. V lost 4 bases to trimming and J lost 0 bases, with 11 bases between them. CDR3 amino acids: CASSSPRPSTDTQYF. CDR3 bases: TGTGCCAGCAGCTCCCCCAGGCCCAGCACAGATACGCAGTATTTT.

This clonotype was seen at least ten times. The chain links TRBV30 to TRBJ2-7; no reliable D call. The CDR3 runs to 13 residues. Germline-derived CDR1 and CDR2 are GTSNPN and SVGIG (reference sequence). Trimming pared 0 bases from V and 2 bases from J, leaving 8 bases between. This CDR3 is CAWSVSLTYEQYF. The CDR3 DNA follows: TGTGCCTGGAGTGTAAGTCTAACCTACGAGCAGTACTTC.

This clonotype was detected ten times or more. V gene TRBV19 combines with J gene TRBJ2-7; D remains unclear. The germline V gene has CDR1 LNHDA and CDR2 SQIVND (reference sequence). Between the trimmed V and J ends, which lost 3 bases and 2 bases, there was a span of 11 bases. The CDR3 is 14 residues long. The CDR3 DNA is TGTGCCAGTAGTATTAGGGTCGGAGCCTACGAGCAGTACTTC. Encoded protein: CASSIRVGAYEQYF.

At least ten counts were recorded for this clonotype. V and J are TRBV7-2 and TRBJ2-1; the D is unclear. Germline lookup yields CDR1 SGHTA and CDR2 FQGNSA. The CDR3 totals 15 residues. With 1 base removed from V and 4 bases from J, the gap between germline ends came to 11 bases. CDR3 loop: CASSLGSVSYNEQFF. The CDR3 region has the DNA TGTGCCAGCAGCTTAGGGTCGGTGTCGTACAATGAGCAGTTCTTC.

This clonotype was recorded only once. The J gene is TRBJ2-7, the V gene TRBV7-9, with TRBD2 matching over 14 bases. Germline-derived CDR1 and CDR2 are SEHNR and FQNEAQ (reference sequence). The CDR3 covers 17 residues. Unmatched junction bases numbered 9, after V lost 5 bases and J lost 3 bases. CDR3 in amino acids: CASSTGLAGGLVYEQYF. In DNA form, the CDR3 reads TGTGCCAGCAGCACAGGACTAGCGGGGGGATTGGTCTACGAGCAGTACTTC.

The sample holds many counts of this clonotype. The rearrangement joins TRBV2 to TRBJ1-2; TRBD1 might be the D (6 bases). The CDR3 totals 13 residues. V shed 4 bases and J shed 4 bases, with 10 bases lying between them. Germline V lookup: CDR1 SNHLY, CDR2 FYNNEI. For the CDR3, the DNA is TGTGCCAGCAGTGTTGCAGGGGCCTATGGCTACACCTTC. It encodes CASSVAGAYGYTF.

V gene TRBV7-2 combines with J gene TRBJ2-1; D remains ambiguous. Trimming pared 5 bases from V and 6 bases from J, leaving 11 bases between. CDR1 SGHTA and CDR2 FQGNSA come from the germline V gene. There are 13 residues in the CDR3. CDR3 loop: CASSLGASNEQFF. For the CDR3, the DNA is TGTGCCAGCAGCCTAGGAGCATCCAATGAGCAGTTCTTC.

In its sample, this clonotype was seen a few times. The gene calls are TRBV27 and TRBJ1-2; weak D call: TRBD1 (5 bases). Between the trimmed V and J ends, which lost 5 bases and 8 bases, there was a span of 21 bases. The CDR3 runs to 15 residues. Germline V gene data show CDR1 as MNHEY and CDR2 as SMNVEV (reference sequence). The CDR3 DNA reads TGTGCCAGCAGTCCCGACTATTGGGACGGTCGGGGCTACACCTTC. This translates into CASSPDYWDGRGYTF.

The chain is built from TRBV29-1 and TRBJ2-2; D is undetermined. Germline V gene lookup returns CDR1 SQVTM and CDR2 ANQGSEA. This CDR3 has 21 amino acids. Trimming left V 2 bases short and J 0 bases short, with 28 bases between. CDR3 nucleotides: TGCAGCGTTGAAAATCGAAGCCTCCTCGGTACTTTTTTCCCGAACACCGGGGAGCTGTTTTTT. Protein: CSVENRSLLGTFFPNTGELFF.

The DNA of the CDR3 is TGTGCCAGTAGTATCGAAAGTTTCTTCCAAGCGGGGGGGCCCGCCGAGACCCAGTACTTC. Translating it yields CASSIESFFQAGGPAETQYF. This chain links TRBV19 with TRBJ2-1, with 10 bases matching TRBD2. The tail of the sequence fits TRBJ2-5 better, so the J call may be wrong. Germline V gene lookup returns CDR1 LNHDA and CDR2 SQIVND (reference sequence). This CDR3 contains 20 residues.